A single sample gave rise to the 17 T cell receptor beta chains below, sequenced in a study of blood T cell repertoires in COVID-19. Repertoires were generated with immunoSEQ multiplex PCR, while TCRdb's copy carries only in-frame clones and drops some. The table includes 55,000 to 80,000 clones, around 90% detected once. The sequencing input was peripheral blood. All receptors come from a human donor in a cohort sampled during active COVID-19.

V gene TRBV5-1 combines with J gene TRBJ2-3; 11 nucleotides agree with TRBD2. The CDR3 extends over 16 amino acids. CDR1 and CDR2 from the germline V gene are SGHRS and YFSETQ. V gave up 3 bases and J gave up 1 base; unmatched junction bases: 4. DNA for the CDR3: TGCGCCAGCAGCTCCTATAGCGGGAGGGGCACAGATACGCAGTATTTT. It codes for CASSSYSGRGTDTQYF.

Here the CDR3 reads CASSQTIGANYGYTF. CDR3 sequence (DNA): TGCGCCAGCAGCCAAACGATCGGGGCTAACTATGGCTACACCTTC. The chain carries TRBV4-1 and TRBJ1-2; no clear D. The CDR3 consists of 15 residues. The V and J ends lost 2 bases and 0 bases respectively, with 10 bases between them. Looked up from germline, CDR1 is MGHRA and CDR2 is YSYEKL.

This rearrangement joins TRBV6-6 to TRBJ1-1; TRBD1 might be the D (6 bases). With 8 bases removed from V and 6 bases from J, the gap between germline ends came to 25 bases. CDR3 length: 16 residues. Germline values: CDR1 MNHNY, CDR2 SVGAGI (reference sequence). The DNA for the CDR3 is TGTGCCAGCGGCCTTGGGGGGGGCGCTCCTCAAGCTGAAGCTTTCTTT. Translated, it gives CASGLGGGAPQAEAFF.

The CDR3 reads CASSLSPGVNTEAFF. CDR3 in DNA: TGTGCCAGCAGTTTATCTCCAGGGGTGAACACTGAAGCTTTCTTT. This rearrangement joins TRBV27 to TRBJ1-1; TRBD1 is a possible D gene (6 bases). V dropped 0 bases and J dropped 0 bases, with 8 bases sitting between them. CDR1 and CDR2 from the germline V gene are MNHEY and SMNVEV (reference sequence). The CDR3 runs to 15 residues.

V usage is TRBV29-1 and J usage is TRBJ2-1; 7 positions match TRBD2. Unmatched junction bases numbered 8, after V lost 3 bases and J lost 9 bases. The length of the CDR3 is 13 residues. The germline gives CDR1 SQVTM, CDR2 ANQGSEA. The CDR3 reads CSVEGREKLEQFF. The CDR3 region has the DNA TGCAGCGTTGAGGGGCGGGAGAAACTTGAGCAGTTCTTC.

Written as DNA, the CDR3 is TGTGCCAGCAGCCCCCCCGACAGGGGGGGCGAGCAGTTCTTC. Protein sequence: CASSPPDRGGEQFF. The chain links TRBV4-2 to TRBJ2-1; 9 bases fit TRBD1. The CDR3 is made up of 14 amino acids. Germline assignment: CDR1 LGHNA and CDR2 YNFKEQ. After removal of 4 bases from V and 10 bases from J, the junction contained 8 bases not matched to a gene.

The chain couples TRBV30 to TRBJ1-1, with 7 bases fitting TRBD1. The V segment lost 2 bases and the J segment 11 bases; nucleotides outside the gene matches: 5. This CDR3 region has 11 residues. Germline-derived CDR1 and CDR2 are GTSNPN and SVGIG (reference sequence). The DNA of the CDR3 is TGTGCCTGGAGTACAGGGGTTTTGGCTTTCTTT. Its protein product is CAWSTGVLAFF. Together with reference TRBV30 and TRBJ1-1, the CDR3 gives the full variable domain: SQTIHQWPATLVQPVGSPLSLECTVEGTSNPNLYWYRQAAGRGLQLLFYSVGIGQISSEVPQNLSASRPQDRQFILSSKKLLLSDSGFYLCAWSTGVLAFFGQGTRLTVV.

The CDR3 spells CAISESPPGVSGNTIYF. CDR3 coding DNA: TGTGCCATCAGTGAGTCCCCCCCAGGGGTCTCTGGAAACACCATATATTTT. V gene TRBV10-3 combines with J gene TRBJ1-3, with D perhaps TRBD1 (6 bases). CDR1 and CDR2 (germline): ENHRY, SYGVKD. The germline V and J ends were trimmed by 0 bases and 0 bases, with 12 bases remaining between them. There are 17 residues in the CDR3.

This chain uses TRBV21-1 with TRBJ2-6; the D call in the table, TRBD1, was not verified against the DNA. TRBV21-1 is assigned pseudogene status. This CDR3 has 20 residues. In DNA form, the CDR3 reads TGTGCCAGCAGCAAAGTTGCTGCAGGGGACAGGGGCGCTGGGGCCAACGTCCTGACTTTC. Protein sequence: CASSKVAAGDRGAGANVLTF.

The chain is built from TRBV5-5 and TRBJ1-1; the D is unclear. The CDR3 length is 16 residues. CDR1 and CDR2 from the germline V gene are SGHKS and YYEKEE (reference sequence). V was trimmed by 4 bases and J by 0 bases, leaving 16 bases between them. CDR3 bases: TGTGCCAGCAGCATCAGCCATATGGAGGTGAACACTGAAGCTTTCTTT. Protein sequence: CASSISHMEVNTEAFF.

V gene TRBV6-4 combines with J gene TRBJ1-2; the D gene is possibly TRBD1 (6 bases). Germline assignment: CDR1 MRHNA and CDR2 SNTAGT. CDR3 length: 18 residues. Trimming stripped 7 bases from V and 6 bases from J, with 30 bases between. The CDR3 sequence is CASKRGGKGRGGKNGYTF. CDR3 nucleotide sequence: TGTGCCAGCAAAAGGGGGGGTAAGGGGCGCGGTGGTAAGAATGGCTACACCTTC.

The chain joins TRBV6-2 or TRBV6-3 to TRBJ1-2; no reliable D call. The CDR3 contains 16 residues. The germline V gene encodes CDR1 MNHEY and CDR2 SVGEGT. The ends were cut back, 4 bases at V and 10 bases at J, with 25 bases in the middle. CDR3 residues: CASSSASGYRGGSYTF. The CDR3 DNA follows: TGTGCCAGCAGTTCCGCCAGCGGATATCGCGGAGGATCCTACACCTTC.

In nucleotides, the CDR3 is TGTGCCAGCCAGGGAGGGGTGGGAAACACCATATATTTT. Its translation: CASQGGVGNTIYF. The chain recombines TRBV7-8 with TRBJ1-3; possibly TRBD1 for D (5 bases). CDR3 size: 13 residues. Germline values: CDR1 SGHVS, CDR2 FQNEAQ. V was pared by 8 bases and J by 4 bases, with 12 bases between.

The chain recombines TRBV2 with TRBJ1-5; 7 positions agree with TRBD1. CDR1 and CDR2 (germline): SNHLY, FYNNEI. The CDR3 extends over 15 amino acids. Unmatched junction bases numbered 9, after V lost 8 bases and J lost 2 bases. The CDR3 protein is CASGRGRGGNQPQHF. The CDR3 DNA is TGTGCCAGCGGTAGGGGGCGCGGGGGCAATCAGCCCCAGCATTTT.

This clone has only one observation. This chain links TRBV27 with TRBJ2-4, with D possibly TRBD1 on 5 matching bases. Trimming cost V 2 bases and J 0 bases, with 17 bases left between them. CDR3 length: 18 residues. In germline, CDR1 is MNHEY, CDR2 SMNVEV (reference sequence). The CDR3: CASSLKSGWGQAKNIQYF. The DNA of the CDR3 is TGTGCCAGCAGTTTAAAAAGTGGCTGGGGCCAAGCCAAAAACATTCAGTACTTC.

This chain connects TRBV6-1 to TRBJ1-2; TRBD1 agrees at 10 bases. V was pared by 3 bases and J by 5 bases, with 6 bases of the junction left unmatched. Germline CDR1 and CDR2: MNHNS and SASEGT. This CDR3 region has 15 residues. CDR3 in amino acids: CASSDTGTGVYGYTF. DNA of the CDR3: TGTGCCAGCAGTGATACCGGGACAGGGGTATATGGCTACACCTTC.

The chain links TRBV19 to TRBJ1-2; D call uncertain. The V gene's germline CDR1 is LNHDA and CDR2 SQIVND (reference sequence). CDR3 length: 12 residues. Trimming removed 5 bases at V and 3 bases at J, with 7 bases between. The CDR3, as DNA: TGTGCCAGTAGTTTGCAGGACTATGGCTACACCTTC. Translated, it gives CASSLQDYGYTF.